Included here is one TCR beta chain sequence, with context. This sample stems from a study of blood T cell repertoires in COVID-19. Assignments of participants to cohorts depended upon their own reported clinical history. Two negative PCRs, clearance, or symptom resolution characterized the recovered Cohort 3 donors. Methods used by the authors: Reference gene primers were amplified, and this amplification served to estimate nucleated cell counts. Method: immunoSEQ multiplex PCR; TCRdb's copy keeps in-frame clones and lacks some. V and J calls and clone size follow that table, whereas D and trimming were derived from the DNA. The top ten clones hold 2.5% to 3% of a sample with hundreds of thousands of clones, about 88% of them seen once. This CDR3 contains 15 residues. V shed 4 bases, J shed 3 bases, and the junction held 10 bases outside the gene matches. Germline-derived CDR1 and CDR2 are SGHRS and YFSETQ.

The sequenced material came from PBMCs or T cells enriched from blood (not recorded which). The chain is built from TRBV5-1 and TRBJ2-7, with 7 positions matching TRBD1. This clonotype originated in a woman under 40 who had recovered from COVID-19. The DNA for the CDR3 is TGCGCCAGCAGCCCGCTGACAGGGTTCGTCTACGAGCAGTACTTC. Translating it yields CASSPLTGFVYEQYF.